Each of the 5 T cell receptor beta chains below was sequenced from the same sample in a study of blood T cell repertoires in COVID-19. Using immunoSEQ multiplex PCR, the repertoire was profiled, and TCRdb retains in-frame clones only, with some absent. Of 94,000 or so clones in the sample, about 91% were seen once. Sequencing used peripheral blood. These TCRs come from a woman between 65 and 79 years old with acute or convalescent COVID-19.

This clone was seen only a few times. V gene TRBV5-6 combines with J gene TRBJ1-6, with 9 bases fitting TRBD1. Germline values: CDR1 SGHDT, CDR2 YYEEEE. CDR3 length equals 17 residues. The V and J ends lost 5 bases and 4 bases, in that order; junction bases with no gene match: 10. CDR3 nucleotide sequence: TGTGCCAGCAGAAAGACCGGGACAGGGAAATATAATTCACCCCTCCACTTT. This sequence encodes CASRKTGTGKYNSPLHF. The full variable domain, completed using reference TRBV5-6 and TRBJ1-6, is DAGVTQSPTHLIKTRGQQVTLRCSPKSGHDTVSWYQQALGQGPQFIFQYYEEEERQRGNFPDRFSGHQFPNYSSELNVNALLLGDSALYLCASRKTGTGKYNSPLHFGNGTRLTVT.

The chain joins TRBV6-5 to TRBJ2-7, with TRBD2 matching over 7 bases. The CDR3 sequence is 15 residues long. The ends lost 3 bases at V and 2 bases at J; junction bases unmatched: 7. Germline V CDR1 and CDR2: MNHEY, SVGAGI. CDR3 bases: TGTGCCAGCAGTTATCAGACTAGCCTGGCCTACGAGCAGTACTTC. The encoded protein is CASSYQTSLAYEQYF.

CDR3 sequence: CASSEGGGVSYNEQFF. CDR3 bases: TGCGCCAGCAGTGAGGGGGGAGGGGTCTCCTACAATGAGCAGTTCTTC. This sequence joins TRBV10-1 and TRBJ2-1; TRBD2 matches at 7 bases. The CDR3 spans 16 residues. In germline, CDR1 is WNHNN, CDR2 SYGVQD (reference sequence). V gave up 2 bases and J gave up 0 bases; unmatched junction bases: 4.

The CDR3 DNA is TGTGCCAGCAGGCTAGCCATACCGGGACAGACCCCCTACGAGCAGTACTTC. Its protein is CASRLAIPGQTPYEQYF. This sequence joins TRBV7-9 and TRBJ2-7; 7 bases align to TRBD1. The CDR3 spans 17 residues. Germline V gene data show CDR1 as SEHNR and CDR2 as FQNEAQ (reference sequence). Germline trimming cut 6 bases from V and 2 bases from J; bases unmatched to any gene: 16.

This clone was observed a single time. The V and J genes are TRBV7-9 and TRBJ1-3; TRBD1 might be the D (5 bases). Germline loops: CDR1 SEHNR, CDR2 FQNEAQ (reference sequence). This CDR3 region has 15 residues. Trimming pared 5 bases from V and 0 bases from J, leaving 11 bases between. Here the CDR3 DNA reads TGTGCCAGCAGCCCGGGGGTAGGCTCTGGAAACACCATATATTTT. This gives the protein CASSPGVGSGNTIYF.